This T cell receptor (beta chain) was recorded in a study of T cells in Graves' hyperthyroidism and ophthalmopathy. This clonotype was found many times. Amplification yielded TCR beta CDR3 regions, with RNA transcripts as the source. Using the HTBI primer set, a first-round RT-PCR was run on the TCR CDR3. TCRdb re-called the multiplex PCR reads with MiXCR, one entry per CDR3 protein. This sample carries 240,000 or so distinct CDR3 sequences, about a sixth of them seen once, and the ten largest clones take less than 35%. At least 3 on the Clinical Activity Score was recorded for ophthalmopathy patients, who also had NOSPECS grade at least 4 and duration under 3 months. Uncontrolled infections, other autoimmune diseases, pregnancy or lactation led to exclusion of patients. V shed 4 bases and J 2 bases; nucleotides not matched to a gene: 6. CDR3 length: 15 amino acids. Per the germline V gene, CDR1 is LGHNA and CDR2 is YSLEER.

This clonotype was obtained from a young woman with Graves' ophthalmopathy. The material sequenced was blood. The chain carries TRBV4-3 and TRBJ2-5; 8 bases fit TRBD1. The CDR3 nucleotides are TGCGCCAGCAGCCGGAGACAGGGGCTTCAAGAGACCCAGTACTTC. Protein: CASSRRQGLQETQYF.